This TCR beta chain came from a study of T-cell memory formation after mild COVID-19. Study-wide results and caveats: Cross-reactive memory apparently joined, as some responding clones appeared in pre-infection memory. Contracting CD4+ clones sat mainly in CM and EM; CD8+ in EMRA. A second wave expanding day 15 to 37 was CD4+-biased; contracting clones were balanced.

This clonotype was seen more than once but under ten times. Its antigen is unidentified. After 5'RACE with constant-segment primers, TCR alpha and TCR beta cDNA libraries carrying sample barcodes and UMIs were obtained. Each CDR3 protein is one row after TCRdb ran MiXCR on the 5' RACE reads. The table includes 560,000 or so distinct CDR3 sequences, approximately 15% detected once. Trimming cost V 4 bases and J 3 bases, with 17 bases left between them. The CDR3 runs to 16 residues. Germline CDR1 is SGHKS and CDR2 is YYEKEE (reference sequence). V and J are TRBV5-5 and TRBJ2-1; tentative D call: TRBD2 (6 bases). The sample taken for sequencing was PBMCs or a T cell subset sorted from them (not recorded which). This TCR derives from an adult woman who had mild COVID-19 (a few samples of this study predate the infection). Cell type and time point are not known. CDR3 residues: CASSGRPGSYYNEQFF. CDR3 nucleotides: TGTGCCAGCAGCGGACGTCCCGGGAGCTACTACAATGAGCAGTTCTTC.